This TCR beta chain was recovered during a study of neurological immune-mediated disorders. By 5'RACE with 10-nucleotide random UMIs, the cDNA was made. One entry per CDR3 protein results from TCRdb running MiXCR on the 5' RACE reads. The sample includes 90,000 to 150,000 distinct CDR3 sequences, about 3.4% of them seen just once. From 2 million PBMCs stored at -80 C, the unsorted libraries were generated. The receptor comes from a woman in her twenties or thirties with multiple sclerosis. The material sequenced was PBMCs.

The CDR3 loop reads CASTSVGLQVYNEQFF. The CDR3 region has the DNA TGTGCCAGCACCTCTGTGGGACTCCAGGTTTACAATGAGCAGTTCTTC. The chain combines TRBV6-2 or TRBV6-3 with TRBJ2-1; perhaps TRBD2 as D (6 bases). In germline, CDR1 is MNHEY, CDR2 SVGEGT. The V gene lost 7 bases and the J gene lost 4 bases, with 20 bases spanning the gap. The length of the CDR3 is 16 residues.